Listed here are 5 T cell receptor beta chains from one sample, sequenced in a study of shared T cell receptors in the human thymus. Method: immunoSEQ multiplex PCR; TCRdb's copy keeps in-frame clones and lacks some. The sample lists 550,000 to 800,000 clones; 75% to 90% were seen once. This sample also appeared in a second study, on human thymus T cells.

Specimen: thymocytes. These receptors came from a girl under three years old with a congenital heart defect.

The chain recombines TRBV9 with TRBJ1-1, with D uncertain. The CDR3 runs to 18 residues. V dropped 3 bases and J dropped 0 bases, with 21 bases sitting between them. Germline V CDR1 and CDR2: SGDLS, YYNGEE. CDR3 sequence: CASSGYKESSTMNTEAFF. CDR3 nucleotides: TGTGCCAGCAGCGGTTACAAGGAGTCCAGCACAATGAACACTGAAGCTTTCTTT. Full variable domain (outside the CDR3, taken from reference TRBV9 and TRBJ1-1): DSGVTQTPKHLITATGQRVTLRCSPRSGDLSVYWYQQSLDQGLQFLIQYYNGEERAKGNILERFSAQQFPDLHSELNLSSLELGDSALYFCASSGYKESSTMNTEAFFGQGTRLTVV.

This sequence joins TRBV9 and TRBJ1-2; D gene uncertain. Trimming took off 4 bases at V and 4 bases at J, with 11 bases between the two ends. This CDR3 comprises 13 residues. Germline V gene sequence: CDR1 SGDLS, CDR2 YYNGEE. CDR3 region: CASSPWSGYGYTF. In nucleotides, the CDR3 is TGTGCCAGCAGCCCCTGGTCGGGCTATGGCTACACCTTC. Supplemented by reference TRBV9 and TRBJ1-2, the full variable domain reads DSGVTQTPKHLITATGQRVTLRCSPRSGDLSVYWYQQSLDQGLQFLIQYYNGEERAKGNILERFSAQQFPDLHSELNLSSLELGDSALYFCASSPWSGYGYTFGSGTRLTVV.

The J gene is TRBJ2-7, the V gene TRBV5-5, with 12 bases aligning to TRBD2. This CDR3 is 16 amino acids long. The J segment lost 2 bases and the V segment lost 0 bases, leaving 3 bases of the junction unmatched. Germline loops: CDR1 SGHKS, CDR2 YYEKEE (reference sequence). CDR3 in amino acids: CASSLGRLAGAYEQYF. In nucleotides, the CDR3 is TGTGCCAGCAGCTTGGGGAGACTAGCGGGGGCCTACGAGCAGTACTTC. The whole variable domain, filled in from reference TRBV5-5 and TRBJ2-7, reads DAGVTQSPTHLIKTRGQQVTLRCSPISGHKSVSWYQQVLGQGPQFIFQYYEKEERGRGNFPDRFSARQFPNYSSELNVNALLLGDSALYLCASSLGRLAGAYEQYFGPGTRLTVT.

This chain links TRBV6-5 with TRBJ1-2, with 9 bases lining up with TRBD1. This CDR3 has 13 residues. CDR1 is MNHEY, CDR2 SVGAGI, per germline. V was clipped by 5 bases and J by 7 bases; unmatched bases: 5. This CDR3 reads CASSGQGLSGYTF. CDR3 DNA: TGTGCCAGCAGTGGACAGGGGCTTTCTGGCTACACCTTC.

The chain has TRBV7-2 and TRBJ1-2; D unclear. From germline, CDR1 is SGHTA and CDR2 FQGNSA. The CDR3 is made up of 15 amino acids. Trimming pared 5 bases from V and 8 bases from J, leaving 21 bases between. The CDR3 region has the DNA TGTGCCAGCAGCCTCTTGAAGATCCATCCGGGAGGCTACACCTTC. Translated, it gives CASSLLKIHPGGYTF.